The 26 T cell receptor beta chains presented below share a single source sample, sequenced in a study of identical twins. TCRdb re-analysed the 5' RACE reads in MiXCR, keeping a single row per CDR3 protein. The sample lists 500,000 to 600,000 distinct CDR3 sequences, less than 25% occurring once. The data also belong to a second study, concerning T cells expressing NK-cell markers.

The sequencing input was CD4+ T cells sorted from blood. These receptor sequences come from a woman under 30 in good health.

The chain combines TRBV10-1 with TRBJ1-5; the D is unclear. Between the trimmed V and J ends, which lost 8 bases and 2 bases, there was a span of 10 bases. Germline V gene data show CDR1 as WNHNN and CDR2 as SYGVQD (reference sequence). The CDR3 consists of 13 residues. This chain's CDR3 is CASCADGNQPQHF. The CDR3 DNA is TGCGCCAGCTGTGCCGATGGCAATCAGCCCCAGCATTTT.

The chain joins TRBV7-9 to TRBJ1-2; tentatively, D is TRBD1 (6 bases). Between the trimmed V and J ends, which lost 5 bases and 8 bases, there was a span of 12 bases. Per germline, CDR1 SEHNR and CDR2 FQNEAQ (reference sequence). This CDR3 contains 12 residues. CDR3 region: CASSHSRGGYTF. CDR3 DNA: TGTGCCAGCAGCCATTCCAGGGGAGGCTACACCTTC.

CDR3 nucleotide sequence: TGTGCCAGCAGTTTTGAGGGCAGGAGCTATGGCTACACCTTC. It encodes CASSFEGRSYGYTF. J is TRBJ1-2 and V is TRBV12-3 or TRBV12-4; no clear D gene. The CDR3 consists of 14 residues. The V and J ends lost 3 bases and 4 bases respectively, with 12 bases between them.

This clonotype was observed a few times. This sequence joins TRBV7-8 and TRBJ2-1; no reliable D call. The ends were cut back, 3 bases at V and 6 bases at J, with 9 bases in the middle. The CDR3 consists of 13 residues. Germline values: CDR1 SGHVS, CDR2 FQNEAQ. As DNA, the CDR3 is TGTGCCAGCAGCTTCCGGCTAGTCAATGAGCAGTTCTTC. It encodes CASSFRLVNEQFF.

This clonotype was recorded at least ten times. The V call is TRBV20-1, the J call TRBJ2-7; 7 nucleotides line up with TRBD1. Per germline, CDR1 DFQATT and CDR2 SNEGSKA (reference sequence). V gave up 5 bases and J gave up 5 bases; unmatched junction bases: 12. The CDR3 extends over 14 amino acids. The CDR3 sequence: CSAHDSGTVDEQYF. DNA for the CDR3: TGCAGTGCTCACGACTCCGGGACAGTAGACGAGCAGTACTTC.

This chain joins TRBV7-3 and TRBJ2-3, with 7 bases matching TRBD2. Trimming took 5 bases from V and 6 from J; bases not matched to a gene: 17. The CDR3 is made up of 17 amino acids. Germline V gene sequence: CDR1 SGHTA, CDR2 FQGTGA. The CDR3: CASSPLGAGPSGDTQYF. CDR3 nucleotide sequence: TGTGCCAGCAGCCCGTTGGGAGCGGGGCCCTCAGGGGATACGCAGTATTTT. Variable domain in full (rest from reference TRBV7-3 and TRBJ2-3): GAGVSQTPSNKVTEKGKYVELRCDPISGHTALYWYRQSLGQGPEFLIYFQGTGAADDSGLPNDRFFAVRPEGSVSTLKIQRTERGDSAVYLCASSPLGAGPSGDTQYFGPGTRLTVL.

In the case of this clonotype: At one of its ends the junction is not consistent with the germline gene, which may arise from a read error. The CDR3 spells CAIGFGLLCYEQLF. The CDR3 nucleotides read TGTGCCATCGGCTTTGGACTCCTCTGCTACGAGCAGCTCTTC. The rearrangement joins TRBV5-5 to TRBJ2-7; D is perhaps TRBD2 (5 bases). The CDR3 contains 14 residues. Germline V CDR1 and CDR2: SGHKS, YYEKEE (reference sequence).

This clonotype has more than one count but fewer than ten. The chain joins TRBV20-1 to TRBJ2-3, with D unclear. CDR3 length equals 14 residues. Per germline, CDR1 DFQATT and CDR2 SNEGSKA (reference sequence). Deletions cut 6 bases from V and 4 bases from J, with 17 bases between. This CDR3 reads CSAVGPLLADTQYF. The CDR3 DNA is TGCAGTGCCGTAGGGCCGCTTTTAGCAGATACGCAGTATTTT.

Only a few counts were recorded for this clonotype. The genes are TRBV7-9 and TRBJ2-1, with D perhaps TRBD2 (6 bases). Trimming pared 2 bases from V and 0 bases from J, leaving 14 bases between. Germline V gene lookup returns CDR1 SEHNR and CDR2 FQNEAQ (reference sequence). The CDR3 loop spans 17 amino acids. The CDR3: CASSLSLGGSSYNEQFF. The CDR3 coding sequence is TGTGCCAGCAGCTTATCGCTCGGGGGAAGCTCCTACAATGAGCAGTTCTTC.

CDR3 in amino acids: CSASPGGRTPLHF. The CDR3 nucleotides are TGCAGTGCTAGCCCCGGCGGGAGGACACCCCTCCACTTT. The chain combines TRBV20-1 with TRBJ1-6; D not certain. V lost 3 bases, J lost 11 bases, and 14 bases lay in between. The CDR3 consists of 13 residues. CDR1 is DFQATT and CDR2 is SNEGSKA in the germline V gene (reference sequence).

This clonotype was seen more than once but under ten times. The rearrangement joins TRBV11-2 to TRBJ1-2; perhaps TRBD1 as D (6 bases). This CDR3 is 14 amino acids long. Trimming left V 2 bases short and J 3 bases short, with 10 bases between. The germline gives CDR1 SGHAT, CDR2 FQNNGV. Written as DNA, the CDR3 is TGTGCCAGCAGCTTACCAGGGGAAGACTATGGCTACACCTTC. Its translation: CASSLPGEDYGYTF.

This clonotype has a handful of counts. CDR3 sequence reads: CASSLRDRGNEQFF. The CDR3 DNA reads TGTGCCAGCAGCCTCCGGGACAGGGGCAATGAGCAGTTCTTC. The genes are TRBV7-8 and TRBJ2-1; TRBD1 aligns across 10 bases. The CDR3 runs to 14 residues. Germline loops: CDR1 SGHVS, CDR2 FQNEAQ. The junction had 4 bases not matched to a gene; V was cut back by 5 bases and J by 6 bases. Full variable domain (missing parts from reference TRBV7-8 and TRBJ2-1): GAGVSQSPRYKVAKRGQDVALRCDPISGHVSLFWYQQALGQGPEFLTYFQNEAQLDKSGLPSDRFFAERPEGSVSTLKIQRTQQEDSAVYLCASSLRDRGNEQFFGPGTRLTVL.

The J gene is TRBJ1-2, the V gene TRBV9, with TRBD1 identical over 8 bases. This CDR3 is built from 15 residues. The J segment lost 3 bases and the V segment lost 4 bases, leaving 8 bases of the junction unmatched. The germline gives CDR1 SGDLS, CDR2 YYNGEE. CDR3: CASSHSQGADYGYTF. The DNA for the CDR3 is TGTGCCAGCAGCCATTCCCAGGGGGCAGACTATGGCTACACCTTC. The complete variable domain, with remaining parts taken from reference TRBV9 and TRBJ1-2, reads DSGVTQTPKHLITATGQRVTLRCSPRSGDLSVYWYQQSLDQGLQFLIQYYNGEERAKGNILERFSAQQFPDLHSELNLSSLELGDSALYFCASSHSQGADYGYTFGSGTRLTVV.

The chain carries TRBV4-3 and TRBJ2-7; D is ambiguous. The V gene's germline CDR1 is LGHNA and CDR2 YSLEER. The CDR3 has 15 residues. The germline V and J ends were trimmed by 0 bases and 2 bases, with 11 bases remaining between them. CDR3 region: CASSQEKSPPYEQYF. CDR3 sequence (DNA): TGCGCCAGCAGCCAAGAGAAATCACCCCCCTACGAGCAGTACTTC.

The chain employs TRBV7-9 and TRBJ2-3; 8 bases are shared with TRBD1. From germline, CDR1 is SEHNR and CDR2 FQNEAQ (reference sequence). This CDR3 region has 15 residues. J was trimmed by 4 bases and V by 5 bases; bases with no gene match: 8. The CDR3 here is CASSIGQGQADTQYF. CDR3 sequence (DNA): TGTGCCAGCAGCATCGGACAGGGACAGGCAGATACGCAGTATTTT. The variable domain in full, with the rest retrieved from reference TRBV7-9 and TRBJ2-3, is DTGVSQNPRHKITKRGQNVTFRCDPISEHNRLYWYRQTLGQGPEFLTYFQNEAQLEKSRLLSDRFSAERPKGSFSTLEIQRTEQGDSAMYLCASSIGQGQADTQYFGPGTRLTVL.

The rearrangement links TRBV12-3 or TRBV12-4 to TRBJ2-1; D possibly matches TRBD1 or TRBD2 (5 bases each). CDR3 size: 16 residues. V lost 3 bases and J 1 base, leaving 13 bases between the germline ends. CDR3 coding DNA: TGTGCCAGCAGTTTCGGGACCTGGAAGTCCTACAATGAGCAGTTCTTC. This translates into CASSFGTWKSYNEQFF.

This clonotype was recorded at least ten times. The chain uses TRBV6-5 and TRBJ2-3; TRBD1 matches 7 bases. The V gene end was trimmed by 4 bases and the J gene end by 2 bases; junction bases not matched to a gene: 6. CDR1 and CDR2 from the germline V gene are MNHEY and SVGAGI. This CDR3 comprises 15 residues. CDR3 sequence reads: CASSSGTVSTDTQYF. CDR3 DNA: TGTGCCAGCAGTTCCGGGACAGTGTCCACAGATACGCAGTATTTT.

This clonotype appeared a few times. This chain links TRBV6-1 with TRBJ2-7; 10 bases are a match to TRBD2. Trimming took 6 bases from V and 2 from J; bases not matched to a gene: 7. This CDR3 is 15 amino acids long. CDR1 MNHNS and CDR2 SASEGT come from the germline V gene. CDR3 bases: TGTGCCAGCAGAACTATACTAGCGGGGCCCTACGAGCAGTACTTC. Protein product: CASRTILAGPYEQYF.

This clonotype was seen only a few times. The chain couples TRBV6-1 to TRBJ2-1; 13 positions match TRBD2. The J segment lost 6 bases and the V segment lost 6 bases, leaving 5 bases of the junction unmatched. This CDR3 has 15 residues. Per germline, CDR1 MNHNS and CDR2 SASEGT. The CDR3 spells CASRGGTSGTNEQFF. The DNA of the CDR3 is TGTGCCAGCAGAGGGGGGACTAGCGGGACCAATGAGCAGTTCTTC.

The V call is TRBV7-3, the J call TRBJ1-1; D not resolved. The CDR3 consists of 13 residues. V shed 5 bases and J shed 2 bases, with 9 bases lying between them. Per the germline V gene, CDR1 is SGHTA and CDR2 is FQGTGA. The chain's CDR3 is CASSANTNTEAFF. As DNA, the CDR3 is TGTGCCAGCAGCGCAAACACAAACACTGAAGCTTTCTTT.

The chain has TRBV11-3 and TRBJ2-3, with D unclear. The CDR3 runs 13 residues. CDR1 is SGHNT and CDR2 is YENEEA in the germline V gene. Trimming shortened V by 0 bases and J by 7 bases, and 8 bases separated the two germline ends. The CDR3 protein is CASSLDMGNTQYF. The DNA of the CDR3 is TGTGCCAGCAGCTTAGATATGGGGAATACGCAGTATTTT.

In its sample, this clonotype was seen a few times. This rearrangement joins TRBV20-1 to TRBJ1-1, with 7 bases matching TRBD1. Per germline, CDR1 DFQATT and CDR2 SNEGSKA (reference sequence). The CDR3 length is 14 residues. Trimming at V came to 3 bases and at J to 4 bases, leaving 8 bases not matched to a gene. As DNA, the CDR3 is TGCAGTGCTAGGTTGAAGGGGGCGCGCACTGAAGCTTTCTTT. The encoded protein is CSARLKGARTEAFF.

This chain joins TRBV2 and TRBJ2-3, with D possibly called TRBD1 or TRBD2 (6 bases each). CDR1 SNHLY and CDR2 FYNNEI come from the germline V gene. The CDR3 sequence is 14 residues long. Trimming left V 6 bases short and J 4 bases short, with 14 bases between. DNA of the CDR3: TGTGCCAGCAGATGGGGGGCCCAAGCAGATACGCAGTATTTT. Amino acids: CASRWGAQADTQYF. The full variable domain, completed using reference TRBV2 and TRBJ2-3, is EPEVTQTPSHQVTQMGQEVILRCVPISNHLYFYWYRQILGQKVEFLVSFYNNEISEKSEIFDDQFSVERPDGSNFTLKIRSTKLEDSAMYFCASRWGAQADTQYFGPGTRLTVL.

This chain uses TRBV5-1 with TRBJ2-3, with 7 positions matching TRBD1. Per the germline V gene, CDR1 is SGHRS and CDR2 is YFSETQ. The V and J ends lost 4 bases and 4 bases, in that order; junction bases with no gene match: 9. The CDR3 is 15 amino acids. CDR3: CASSPHRGDADTQYF. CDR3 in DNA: TGCGCCAGCAGCCCACACAGGGGTGACGCAGATACGCAGTATTTT.

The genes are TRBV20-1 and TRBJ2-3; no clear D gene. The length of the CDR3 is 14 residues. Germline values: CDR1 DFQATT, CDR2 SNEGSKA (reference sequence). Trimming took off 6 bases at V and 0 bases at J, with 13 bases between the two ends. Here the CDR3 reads CSAPPAISTDTQYF. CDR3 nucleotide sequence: TGCAGTGCACCACCAGCAATTAGCACAGATACGCAGTATTTT.

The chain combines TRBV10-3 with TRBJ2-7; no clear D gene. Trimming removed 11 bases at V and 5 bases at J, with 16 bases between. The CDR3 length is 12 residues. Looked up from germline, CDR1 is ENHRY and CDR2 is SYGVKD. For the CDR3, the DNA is TGTGCCGCTGGCGAGGCGCTAAACGAGCAGTACTTC. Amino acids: CAAGEALNEQYF.